This T cell receptor beta chain was sequenced in a study of T-cell memory formation after mild COVID-19 listed by TCRdb under 2021. As for the study more broadly: TCR sequence clusters from the two donors were largely donor specific. In a couple of donors, T-cell clones that expanded and contracted after mild COVID-19 were tracked by sequencing TCRalpha and TCRbeta repertoires over time. The cohort was made up of two young adult volunteers, one female and one male, who were previously healthy. The research as a whole found: SARS-CoV-2 specificity of the second-wave clones peaking on day 37 was not confirmed. Some responding clones were detected in pre-infection memory, which suggested that pre-existing cross-reactive memory T cells had joined the SARS-CoV-2 response. Contracting CD4+ clones were found mainly in CM and EM memory subsets, while CD8+ clones were enriched in EMRA. The study covered only two mild cases, and larger cohorts including severe cases with pre-infection samples were considered necessary. Clones contracting from day 15 to 85 had balanced CD4/CD8 phenotypes, while a second wave expanding from day 15 to 37 was biased towards CD4+.

This clonotype has more than one count but fewer than ten. Its antigen is still unknown. It has no much larger one-base neighbor in the sample; base qualities were not kept. Taken from cysteine to phenylalanine, the CDR3 has 14 residues. Kept here is only the CDR3 DNA, which spans 42 bases and is read in frame from base 1. CDR1 and CDR2 are drawn from the germline V gene (reference sequence): MNHNY, SVGAGI. Deletion took 5 bases off V and 6 bases off J, with a span of 14 bases between the germline ends. Sequenced using an Illumina NovaSeq 6000. TCRalpha and TCRbeta cDNA libraries were constructed by 5'RACE with constant-segment primers, with sample barcodes and unique molecular identifiers being introduced. RNA was extracted from every sample with Trizol reagent. Library amplification was performed in two PCR steps, and a second sample barcode and Illumina TruSeq adapters were introduced in the second step. Sequencing of libraries was performed on an Illumina NovaSeq with 2 x 150 bp paired-end reads. Under the source paper's analysis protocol: Demultiplexing of reads and collapsing into UMI-guided consensus sequences were performed with migec v1.2.7. Using mixcr v2.1.11, the UMI consensuses were aligned to TRA and TRB V and J templates and assembled into clonotypes. A clonotype was counted as expanded or contracted only when both edgeR and NoisET called the clonotype significant, with the noise models trained on biological replicates. edgeR calls used a false discovery rate-adjusted p below 0.01 and a log2 fold-change threshold of 1. PCA with hierarchical clustering of max-normalized trajectories of the 1000 most abundant clonotypes was used as exploratory dynamics analysis. Separately sequenced CD4+ and CD8+ repertoires were used to assign a CD4 or CD8 phenotype to each responding clone. TCRdb trimmed the raw reads at Q25, called clones with MiXCR and kept productive beta chains. CDR3 protein duplicates are merged, each entry listing the most common genes and DNA. The V and J calls and clone size come from TCRdb's table, not from the authors' own analysis. The sample records fewer than 700,000 distinct CDR3 sequences, roughly 21% of which are singletons. The ten largest clones represent 7% to 9% of the sample.

Ficoll-Paque density gradient centrifugation was the method used to isolate PBMCs. Sequencing was done on a sample of PBMCs or a T cell subset sorted from them (not recorded which). This receptor was identified in an adult woman who had mild COVID-19 (a few samples of this study predate the infection). The sample titles of this study are shuffled in the database, so cell type and time point are left out; the donor was told from shared clones. The chain couples TRBV6-6 to TRBJ2-1, with the D segment identity uncertain. The CDR3 reads as follows: CASSRRSRTNEQFF. The nucleotide sequence is given as TGTGCCAGCAGTCGCCGGTCCCGGACCAATGAGCAGTTCTTC.